This TCR beta chain was identified during a study of T cell responses to AZD1222 COVID-19 vaccine. Whole-study findings and limits: In a largely white British group with more females than males, clonal diversity was possibly underestimated. Once two AZD1222 doses were given, Spike-specific TCR breadth and depth went up.

The table came from immunoSEQ multiplex PCR; TCRdb's copy has only in-frame clones and leaves some out. The table has 90,000 to 150,000 clones, about 90% seen once; the top ten hold roughly 5.4%. The CDR3 runs 17 residues. Looked up from germline, CDR1 is SNHLY and CDR2 is FYNNEI. V trimming: 4 bases; J trimming: 6 bases; junction bases outside the gene matches: 13. As to this clone: What it recognizes is unknown.

The clonotype was recovered from an adult in good health. The J gene is TRBJ1-5, the V gene TRBV2; 9 nucleotides match TRBD1. Sample: peripheral blood, taken on day 0 of AZD1222 vaccination. In DNA form, the CDR3 reads TGTGCCAGCAGTGCTTGGACAGGGGCAGAAGGAGGTCAGCCCCAGCATTTT. As protein: CASSAWTGAEGGQPQHF.